These 2 T cell receptor beta chains share one sample of origin, sequenced in a study of blood T cell repertoires in COVID-19. Assay used: immunoSEQ multiplex PCR; TCRdb lists only in-frame clones, some missing. The table lists about 350,000 clones, 85% to 90% of them singletons. What was sequenced was PBMCs or T cells enriched from blood (not recorded which). Receptors originate from a woman aged 25 to 39 who had been exposed to COVID-19.

This clone was seen only once. The chain couples TRBV3-1 (or the pseudogene TRBV3-2) to TRBJ2-7; perhaps TRBD1 as D (6 bases). CDR3 length equals 15 residues. Trimming took off 1 base at V and 4 bases at J, with 14 bases between the two ends. Per the germline V gene, CDR1 is LGHDT and CDR2 is YNNKEL (reference sequence). CDR3 loop: CASSQGIDRTYEQYF. CDR3 in DNA: TGTGCCAGCAGCCAAGGGATTGACAGGACATACGAGCAGTACTTC.

The rearrangement joins TRBV28 to TRBJ2-2; tentatively, D is TRBD2 (6 bases). The CDR3 totals 15 residues. CDR1 is MDHEN, CDR2 SYDVKM, per germline. V dropped 4 bases and J dropped 2 bases, with 11 bases sitting between them. For the CDR3, the DNA is TGTGCCAGCAGTTCGGCTAGCGCAAACACCGGGGAGCTGTTTTTT. Its translation is CASSSASANTGELFF.